A single sample is the source of the 23 T cell receptor beta chains below, sequenced in a study of T cell repertoires in cytomegalovirus infection (dated by TCRdb to between 2018 and 2021). The run used an Illumina HiSeq 1500. TCRdb passed the public sequencing reads through fastp at Q25 and MiXCR, retaining productive beta sequences. A single entry per CDR3 protein holds the most common genes and DNA from its merged rows. The table for this sample lists around 100,000 distinct CDR3 sequences; 16% of them were counted only once. The top ten constitute approximately 8% of the sample. The sequencing sample was made of PBMCs. These receptor sequences come from a human donor in good health (CMV status not recorded). Some clones in this sample may be carry-over from other donors' samples.

This clonotype occurred many times. The CDR3, as DNA: TGTGCCAGCAGTTCTACAGGGGCAGATACGCAGTATTTT. It encodes CASSSTGADTQYF. This chain joins TRBV7-2 and TRBJ2-3, with 7 nucleotides matching TRBD1. Germline CDR1 SGHTA, CDR2 FQGNSA. The CDR3 has 13 amino acids. Unmatched junction bases numbered 4, after V lost 6 bases and J lost 4 bases.

This clonotype was observed a few times. This rearrangement joins TRBV12-3 or TRBV12-4 to TRBJ2-5; 11 bases fit TRBD2. Trimming at V came to 2 bases and at J to 7 bases, leaving 9 bases not matched to a gene. The CDR3 runs to 16 residues. CDR3 sequence (DNA): TGTGCCAGCAGTTTATCTAGCGGGGGGCCGGAAGGGACCCAGTACTTC. Protein product: CASSLSSGGPEGTQYF.

This clonotype was recorded at least ten times. The V gene is TRBV12-3 or TRBV12-4, the J gene TRBJ2-4; no clear D gene. The CDR3 extends over 13 amino acids. V was shortened by 3 bases and J by 5 bases, with 8 bases between the two germline ends. CDR3 coding DNA: TGTGCCAGCAGTTTTGCAGGACAAAACATTCAGTACTTC. Protein product: CASSFAGQNIQYF.

This clonotype showed up many times. V usage is TRBV7-2 and J usage is TRBJ2-1, with D perhaps matching TRBD2 (7 bases). V dropped 1 base and J dropped 4 bases, with 11 bases sitting between them. The CDR3 runs to 15 residues. Looked up from germline, CDR1 is SGHTA and CDR2 is FQGNSA. CDR3 coding DNA: TGTGCCAGCAGCTTAGAGGGGGGGCGATACAATGAGCAGTTCTTC. As protein: CASSLEGGRYNEQFF.

V is TRBV29-1 and J is TRBJ2-3; possible D gene TRBD1, 7 bases. This CDR3 contains 18 residues. Trimming cost V 6 bases and J 2 bases, with 27 bases left between them. In germline, CDR1 is SQVTM, CDR2 ANQGSEA. In DNA, the CDR3 is TGCAGCGTCCTAGGGGGCCTTCAGGAGGGGGCCAACACAGATACGCAGTATTTT. Its translation is CSVLGGLQEGANTDTQYF.

This chain links TRBV6-5 with TRBJ2-6; 8 nucleotides match TRBD1. The CDR3 runs 18 residues. Germline lookup yields CDR1 MNHEY and CDR2 SVGAGI. V dropped 2 bases and J dropped 3; count of bases not matched to a gene: 9. The chain's CDR3 is CASSYGTGSGIGANVLTF. In DNA, the CDR3 is TGTGCCAGCAGTTACGGGACAGGCTCCGGTATTGGGGCCAACGTCCTGACTTTC.

This clonotype occurred many times. This sequence joins TRBV4-1 and TRBJ2-7, with 7 nucleotides matching TRBD1. This CDR3 is 15 amino acids long. Per germline, CDR1 MGHRA and CDR2 YSYEKL. Germline trimming cut 1 base from V and 0 bases from J; bases unmatched to any gene: 3. CDR3 DNA: TGCGCCAGCAGCCAAGGACAGGGTTACTCCTACGAGCAGTACTTC. The encoded protein is CASSQGQGYSYEQYF.

In its sample, this clonotype was seen a few times. V is TRBV20-1 and J is TRBJ2-2; tentatively, D is TRBD1 or TRBD2 (5 bases each). The CDR3 covers 12 residues. The V end was cut by 5 bases, the J end by 13 bases, with 17 bases between. Germline V lookup: CDR1 DFQATT, CDR2 SNEGSKA (reference sequence). CDR3 protein: CSALAGTPRLFF. CDR3 sequence (DNA): TGCAGTGCTTTAGCCGGGACCCCCAGGCTGTTTTTT.

This clonotype came up many times. This chain connects TRBV7-2 to TRBJ2-2; no definite D call. CDR3 length equals 14 residues. Trimming stripped 3 bases from V and 3 bases from J, with 8 bases between. Germline V CDR1 and CDR2: SGHTA, FQGNSA. The CDR3 DNA follows: TGTGCCAGCAGCTTTTATTTGGACACCGGGGAGCTGTTTTTT. Residues: CASSFYLDTGELFF. Combining the CDR3 with reference TRBV7-2 and TRBJ2-2 gives the whole variable domain GAGVSQSPSNKVTEKGKDVELRCDPISGHTALYWYRQSLGQGLEFLIYFQGNSAPDKSGLPSDRFSAERTGGSVSTLTIQRTQQEDSAVYLCASSFYLDTGELFFGEGSRLTVL.

The genes are TRBV19 and TRBJ1-6, with 7 bases identical to TRBD1. The J segment lost 6 bases and the V segment lost 7 bases, leaving 6 bases of the junction unmatched. This CDR3 contains 14 residues. Germline CDR1 LNHDA, CDR2 SQIVND (reference sequence). CDR3 residues: CASTTGTANSPLHF. For the CDR3, the DNA is TGTGCCAGTACCACCGGGACAGCTAATTCACCCCTCCACTTT.

This clonotype was detected only a few times. This sequence joins TRBV7-3 and TRBJ1-1, with D tentatively TRBD1 (5 bases). The CDR3 is made up of 15 amino acids. The V gene's germline CDR1 is SGHTA and CDR2 FQGTGA. V was shortened by 1 base and J by 3 bases, with 12 bases between the two germline ends. The CDR3 sequence is CASSLKPGMDTEAFF. The CDR3 DNA sequence: TGTGCCAGCAGCTTAAAGCCAGGGATGGACACTGAAGCTTTCTTT.

This clonotype was counted between two and nine times. The chain combines TRBV29-1 with TRBJ1-4; D remains ambiguous. Germline CDR1 and CDR2: SQVTM and ANQGSEA. CDR3 length: 13 residues. V was shortened by 5 bases and J by 7 bases, with 14 bases between the two germline ends. CDR3 nucleotide sequence: TGCAGCGTTCTACTTGTAATGGGTGAAAAACTGTTTTTT. Its translation is CSVLLVMGEKLFF. The entire variable domain, with the rest obtained from reference TRBV29-1 and TRBJ1-4, is as follows: SAVISQKPSRDICQRGTSLTIQCQVDSQVTMMFWYRQQPGQSLTLIATANQGSEATYESGFVIDKFPISRPNLTFSTLTVSNMSPEDSSIYLCSVLLVMGEKLFFGSGTQLSVL.

This clonotype has ten or more counts. V and J are TRBV28 and TRBJ1-2; D call uncertain. The germline V gene has CDR1 MDHEN and CDR2 SYDVKM. The CDR3 sequence is 14 residues long. V was cut by 3 bases and J by 8 bases, with 16 bases left in between. The CDR3 protein is CASSLAGPMSGYTF. CDR3 bases: TGTGCCAGCAGTTTGGCGGGCCCTATGAGCGGCTACACCTTC.

This clonotype was observed many times. V usage is TRBV7-8 and J usage is TRBJ2-6; TRBD1 or TRBD2 may be the D gene (6 bases each). The germline CDR1 and CDR2 sequences are SGHVS and FQNEAQ. V lost 2 bases and J 4 bases, leaving 15 bases between the germline ends. The CDR3 sequence is 17 residues long. The CDR3 region has the DNA TGTGCCAGCAGCTTACGAGGGGGGCTGGGGGGGGCCAACGTCCTGACTTTC. It specifies CASSLRGGLGGANVLTF.

This clonotype was counted between two and nine times. The chain recombines TRBV6-2 or TRBV6-3 with TRBJ2-2; TRBD2 matches 10 bases. This CDR3 has 15 amino acids. V lost 6 bases, J lost 3 bases, and 4 bases stayed unmatched. Looked up from germline, CDR1 is MNHEY and CDR2 is SVGEGT. The CDR3 DNA reads as TGTGCCAGCAGAAGCGGGGGGGCTGACACCGGGGAGCTGTTTTTT. Its translation: CASRSGGADTGELFF.

At least ten counts were recorded for this clonotype. This chain joins TRBV7-2 and TRBJ1-6; D uncertain. The CDR3 is 17 residues long. V was shortened by 2 bases and J by 4 bases, with 15 bases between the two germline ends. Germline lookup yields CDR1 SGHTA and CDR2 FQGNSA. The CDR3 nucleotides are TGTGCCAGCAGCTTATCGCCCGACGGTGGATATAATTCACCCCTCCACTTT. This translates into CASSLSPDGGYNSPLHF.

Comments on this clonotype: With a much larger clone just one base away, this may be a read error. The chain combines TRBV7-9 with TRBJ2-5; no reliable D call. The CDR3 totals 13 residues. CDR1 is SEHNR and CDR2 is FQNEAQ in the germline V gene (reference sequence). The CDR3 here is CASSFGYQETQNF. CDR3 sequence (DNA): TGTGCCAGCAGCTTTGGCTATCAAGAGACCCAGAACTTC.

The rearrangement uses TRBV28 and TRBJ1-3, with no clear D. CDR1 and CDR2 from the germline V gene are MDHEN and SYDVKM. The CDR3 runs to 12 residues. Deletions cut 7 bases from V and 4 bases from J, with 8 bases between. The DNA for the CDR3 is TGTGCCAGCAAGGATTCGGGAAACACCATATATTTT. It codes for CASKDSGNTIYF.

The V and J genes are TRBV20-1 and TRBJ1-2, with TRBD1 as a possible D gene (6 bases). The germline V and J ends were trimmed by 5 bases and 3 bases, with 16 bases remaining between them. The CDR3 has 14 residues. The germline V gene encodes CDR1 DFQATT and CDR2 SNEGSKA (reference sequence). The CDR3 bases are TGCAGTGCTCGCGAACAGGGTCGGGACTATGGCTACACCTTC. The encoded protein is CSAREQGRDYGYTF.

The gene calls are TRBV29-1 and TRBJ1-5, with a tentative D call TRBD1 (5 bases). Germline V gene sequence: CDR1 SQVTM, CDR2 ANQGSEA. The CDR3 totals 14 residues. The V gene lost 5 bases and the J gene lost 5 bases, with 16 bases spanning the gap. The CDR3 reads CSVRDSHGDQPQHF. The CDR3 coding sequence is TGCAGCGTTAGGGACTCACACGGGGATCAGCCCCAGCATTTT.

This chain connects TRBV5-5 to TRBJ2-7; D possibly matches TRBD1 or TRBD2 (5 bases each). Per the germline V gene, CDR1 is SGHKS and CDR2 is YYEKEE (reference sequence). This CDR3 region has 13 residues. V shed 5 bases and J shed 9 bases, with 18 bases lying between them. The CDR3 DNA reads as TGTGCCAGCAGACGGGAAGGGGTAAGGGTGCAGTACTTC. As protein: CASRREGVRVQYF. Combining the CDR3 with reference TRBV5-5 and TRBJ2-7 gives the whole variable domain DAGVTQSPTHLIKTRGQQVTLRCSPISGHKSVSWYQQVLGQGPQFIFQYYEKEERGRGNFPDRFSARQFPNYSSELNVNALLLGDSALYLCASRREGVRVQYFGPGTRLTVT.

The gene calls are TRBV7-8 and TRBJ2-5; weak D call: TRBD1 (6 bases). Germline loops: CDR1 SGHVS, CDR2 FQNEAQ. This CDR3 has 15 residues. The germline V and J ends were trimmed by 6 bases and 1 base, with 15 bases remaining between them. The chain's CDR3 is CASSPGQYLQETQYF. CDR3 sequence (DNA): TGTGCCAGCAGTCCAGGACAGTATCTCCAAGAGACCCAGTACTTC.

In this sample, this clonotype turned up many times. This chain links TRBV12-3 or TRBV12-4 with TRBJ2-5, with 8 positions matching TRBD1. The CDR3 is 14 amino acids. J lost 5 bases, V lost 6 bases, and 8 bases had no gene match. CDR3 sequence reads: CASSQQGVGETQYF. In nucleotides, the CDR3 is TGTGCCAGCAGCCAACAGGGGGTCGGGGAGACCCAGTACTTC.